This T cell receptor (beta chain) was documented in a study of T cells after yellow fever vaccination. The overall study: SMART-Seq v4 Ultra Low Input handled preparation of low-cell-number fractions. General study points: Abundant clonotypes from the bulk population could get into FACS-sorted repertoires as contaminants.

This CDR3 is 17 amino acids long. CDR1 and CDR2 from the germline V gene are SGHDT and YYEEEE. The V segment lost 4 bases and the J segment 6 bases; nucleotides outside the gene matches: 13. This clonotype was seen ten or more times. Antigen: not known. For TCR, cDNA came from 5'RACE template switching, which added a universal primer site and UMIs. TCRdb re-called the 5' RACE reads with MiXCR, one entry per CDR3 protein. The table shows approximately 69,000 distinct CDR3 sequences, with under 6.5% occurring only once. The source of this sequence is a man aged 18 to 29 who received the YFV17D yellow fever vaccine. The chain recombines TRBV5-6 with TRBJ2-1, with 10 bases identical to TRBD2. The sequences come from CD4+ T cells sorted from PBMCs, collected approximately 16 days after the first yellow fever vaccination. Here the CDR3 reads CASSLKLLAGNFNEQFF. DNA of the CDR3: TGTGCCAGCAGCCTTAAGTTACTAGCGGGGAACTTCAATGAGCAGTTCTTC. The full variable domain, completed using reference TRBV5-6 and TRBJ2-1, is DAGVTQSPTHLIKTRGQQVTLRCSPKSGHDTVSWYQQALGQGPQFIFQYYEEEERQRGNFPDRFSGHQFPNYSSELNVNALLLGDSALYLCASSLKLLAGNFNEQFFGPGTRLTVL.